This is a list of T cell receptor beta chains from one sample in a study of shared clonotypes between healthy human individuals. Repertoires were generated with immunoSEQ multiplex PCR, while TCRdb's copy carries only in-frame clones and drops some. The profile shows nearly 1 million clones, around three quarters of them singletons. Material: memory CD4+ T cells sorted from blood. The receptor source for this set is a man aged 18-30 years in good health. CDR3s include the opening cysteine and the closing phenylalanine or tryptophan.

j_call: TRBJ2-3
v_call: TRBV18
cdr3_aa: CASSLGLLLMSTDTQYF

j_call: TRBJ1-6
v_call: TRBV6-5
cdr3_aa: CASSYTQAHNSPLHF

j_call: TRBJ2-2
v_call: TRBV28
cdr3_aa: CASSFRSTGELFF

j_call: TRBJ1-2
v_call: TRBV5-1
cdr3_aa: CASSPGGGPNYGYTF

j_call: TRBJ1-1
v_call: TRBV5-1
cdr3_aa: CASSQYNKNTEAFF

j_call: TRBJ2-7
v_call: TRBV5-1
cdr3_aa: CASSLWFSGTGVNYEQYF

j_call: TRBJ2-2
v_call: TRBV7-3
cdr3_aa: CASSPGTNTGELFF

j_call: TRBJ2-6
v_call: TRBV11-2
cdr3_aa: CASSSQGGYSGANVLTF

j_call: TRBJ1-6
v_call: TRBV30
cdr3_aa: CAWSPDFNSPLHF

j_call: TRBJ1-4
v_call: TRBV5-4
cdr3_aa: CASSDRKDEKLFF

j_call: TRBJ2-1
v_call: TRBV2
cdr3_aa: CASSESLAGEQFF

j_call: TRBJ2-1
v_call: TRBV18
cdr3_aa: CASSPPPGSAGNNEQFF

j_call: TRBJ1-1
v_call: TRBV6-6
cdr3_aa: CASRGPSDREGTEAFF

j_call: TRBJ2-2
v_call: TRBV18
cdr3_aa: CASSLGQGSTGELFF

j_call: TRBJ2-7
v_call: TRBV5-1
cdr3_aa: CASSLGSLWSEQYF

j_call: TRBJ2-1
v_call: TRBV5-1
cdr3_aa: CASSARELIRSGNEQFF

j_call: TRBJ2-7
v_call: TRBV6-9
cdr3_aa: CASSSRTTYEQYF

j_call: TRBJ1-5
v_call: TRBV7-2
cdr3_aa: CASSLRGNQPQHF

j_call: TRBJ2-4
v_call: TRBV18
cdr3_aa: CASSPRVGRQEAKNIQYF

j_call: TRBJ2-1
v_call: TRBV29-1
cdr3_aa: CSVRGLAGLNEQFF

j_call: TRBJ2-5
v_call: TRBV6-5
cdr3_aa: CASRDTETQYF

j_call: TRBJ2-3
v_call: TRBV7-9
cdr3_aa: CASSPRGLAGGDTQYF

j_call: TRBJ2-4
v_call: TRBV6-6
cdr3_aa: CASSPGLANIQYF

j_call: TRBJ1-1
v_call: TRBV4-2
cdr3_aa: CASSQDGGLGVTEAFF

j_call: TRBJ1-6
v_call: TRBV28
cdr3_aa: CASSSTGESGPYNSPLHF

j_call: TRBJ2-7
v_call: TRBV19
cdr3_aa: CASSLRSSGSYEQYF

j_call: TRBJ2-7
v_call: TRBV27
cdr3_aa: CASSLSYRSPYEQYF

j_call: TRBJ1-1
v_call: TRBV5-1
cdr3_aa: CASSLAGTGVNTEAFF

j_call: TRBJ2-1
v_call: TRBV5-1
cdr3_aa: CASSLGLAGVGEQFF

j_call: TRBJ2-2
v_call: TRBV10-1
cdr3_aa: CASSTYTGELFF

j_call: TRBJ1-4
v_call: TRBV5-8
cdr3_aa: CASSLGQGNEKLFF

j_call: TRBJ2-7
v_call: TRBV6-5
cdr3_aa: CASSRTGTGGFEQYF

j_call: TRBJ1-1
v_call: TRBV4-3
cdr3_aa: CASQKGRGAGQTEAFF